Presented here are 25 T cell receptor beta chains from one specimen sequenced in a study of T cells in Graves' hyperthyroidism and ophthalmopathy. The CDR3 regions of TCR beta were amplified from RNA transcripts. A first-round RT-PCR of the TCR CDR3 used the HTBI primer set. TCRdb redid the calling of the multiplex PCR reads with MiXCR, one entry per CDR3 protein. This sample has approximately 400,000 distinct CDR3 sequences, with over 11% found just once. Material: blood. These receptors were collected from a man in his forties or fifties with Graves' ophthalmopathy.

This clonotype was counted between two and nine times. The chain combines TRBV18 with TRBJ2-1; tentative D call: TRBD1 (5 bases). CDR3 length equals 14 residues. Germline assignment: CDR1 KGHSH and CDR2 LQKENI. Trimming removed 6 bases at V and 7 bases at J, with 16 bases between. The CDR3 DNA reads TGTGCCAGCTCGTTTAACAGGCGAAGGAATGAGCAGTTCTTC. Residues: CASSFNRRRNEQFF.

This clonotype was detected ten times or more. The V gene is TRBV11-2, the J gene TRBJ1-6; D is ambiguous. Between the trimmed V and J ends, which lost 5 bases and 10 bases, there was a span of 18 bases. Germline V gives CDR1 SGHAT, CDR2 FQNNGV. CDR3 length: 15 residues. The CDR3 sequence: CASSLSAGQSSPLHF. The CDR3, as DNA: TGTGCCAGCAGCCTTAGTGCAGGCCAGAGCTCACCCCTCCACTTT.

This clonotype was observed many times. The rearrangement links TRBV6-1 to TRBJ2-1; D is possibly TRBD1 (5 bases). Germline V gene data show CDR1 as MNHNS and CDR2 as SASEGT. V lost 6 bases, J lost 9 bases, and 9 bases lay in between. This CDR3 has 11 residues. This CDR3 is CASSLDSEQFF. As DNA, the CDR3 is TGTGCCAGCAGCTTAGACAGTGAGCAGTTCTTC.

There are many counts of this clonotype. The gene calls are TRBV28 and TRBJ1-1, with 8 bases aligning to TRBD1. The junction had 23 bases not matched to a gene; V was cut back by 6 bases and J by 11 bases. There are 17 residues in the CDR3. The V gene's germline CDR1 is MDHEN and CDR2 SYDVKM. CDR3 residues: CASRPFAGQGFGVSAFF. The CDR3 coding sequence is TGTGCCAGCAGACCATTCGCCGGACAGGGTTTTGGGGTTTCGGCTTTCTTT.

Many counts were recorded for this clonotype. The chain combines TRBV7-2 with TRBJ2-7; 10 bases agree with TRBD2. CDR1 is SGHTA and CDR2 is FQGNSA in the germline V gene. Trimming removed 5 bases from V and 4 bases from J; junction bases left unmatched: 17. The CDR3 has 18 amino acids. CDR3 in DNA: TGTGCCAGCAGCCCTCAGTGGGGGGCTAGCGGGAGTTCATACGAGCAGTACTTC. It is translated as CASSPQWGASGSSYEQYF.

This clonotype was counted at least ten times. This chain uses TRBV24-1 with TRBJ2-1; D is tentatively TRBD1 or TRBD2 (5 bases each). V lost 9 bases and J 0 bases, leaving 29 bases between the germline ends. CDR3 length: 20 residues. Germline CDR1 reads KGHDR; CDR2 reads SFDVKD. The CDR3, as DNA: TGTGCCACCTCCTCCTTTCCGGGGCAGGGTCCAAGAAGCTCCTACAATGAGCAGTTCTTC. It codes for CATSSFPGQGPRSSYNEQFF.

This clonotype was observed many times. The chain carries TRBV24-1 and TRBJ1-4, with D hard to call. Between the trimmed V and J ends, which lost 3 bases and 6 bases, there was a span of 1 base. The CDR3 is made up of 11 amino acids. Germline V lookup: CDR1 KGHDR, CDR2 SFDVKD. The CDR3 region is CATSDDEKLFF. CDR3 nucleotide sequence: TGTGCCACCAGTGATGATGAAAAACTGTTTTTT.

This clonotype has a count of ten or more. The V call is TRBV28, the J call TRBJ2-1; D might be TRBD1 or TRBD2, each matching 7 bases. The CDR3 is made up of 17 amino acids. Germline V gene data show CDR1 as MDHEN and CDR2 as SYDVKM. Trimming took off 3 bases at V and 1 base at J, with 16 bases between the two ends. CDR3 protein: CASSFIPRGGSYNEQFF. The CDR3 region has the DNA TGTGCCAGCAGTTTTATTCCCAGGGGGGGGTCCTACAATGAGCAGTTCTTC.

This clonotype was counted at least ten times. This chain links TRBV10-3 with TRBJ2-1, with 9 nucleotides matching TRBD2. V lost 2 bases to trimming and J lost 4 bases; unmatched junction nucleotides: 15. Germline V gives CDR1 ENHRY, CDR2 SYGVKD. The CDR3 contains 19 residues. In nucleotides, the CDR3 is TGTGCCATCAGTGAGATAGGGGAGGTAGCGGGAGCCCAATACAATGAGCAGTTCTTC. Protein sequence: CAISEIGEVAGAQYNEQFF.

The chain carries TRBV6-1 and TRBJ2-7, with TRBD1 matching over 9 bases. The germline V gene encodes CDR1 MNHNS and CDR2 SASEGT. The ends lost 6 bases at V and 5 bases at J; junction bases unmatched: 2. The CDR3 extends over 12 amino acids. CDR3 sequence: CASSRTGDEQYF. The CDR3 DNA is TGTGCCAGCAGCAGGACAGGGGACGAGCAGTACTTC.

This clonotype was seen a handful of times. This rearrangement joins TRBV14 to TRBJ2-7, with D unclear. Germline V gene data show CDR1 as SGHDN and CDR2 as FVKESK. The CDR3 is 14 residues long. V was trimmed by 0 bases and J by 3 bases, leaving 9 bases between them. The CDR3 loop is CASSQDLHGYEQYF. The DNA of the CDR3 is TGTGCCAGCAGCCAAGACCTGCATGGCTACGAGCAGTACTTC.

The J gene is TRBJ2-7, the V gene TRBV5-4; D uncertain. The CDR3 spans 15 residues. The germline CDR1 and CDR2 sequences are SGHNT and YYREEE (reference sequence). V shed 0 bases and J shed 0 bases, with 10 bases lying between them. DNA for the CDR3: TGTGCCAGCAGCTTGGACCGGTCTTCCTCCTACGAGCAGTACTTC. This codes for CASSLDRSSSYEQYF.

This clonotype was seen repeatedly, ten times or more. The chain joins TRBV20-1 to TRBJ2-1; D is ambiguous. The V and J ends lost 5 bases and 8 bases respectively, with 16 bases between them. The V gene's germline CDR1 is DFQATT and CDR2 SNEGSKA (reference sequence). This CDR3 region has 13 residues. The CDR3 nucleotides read TGCAGTGCTCCTGACTCCCTTAGGGATGAGCAGTTCTTC. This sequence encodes CSAPDSLRDEQFF.

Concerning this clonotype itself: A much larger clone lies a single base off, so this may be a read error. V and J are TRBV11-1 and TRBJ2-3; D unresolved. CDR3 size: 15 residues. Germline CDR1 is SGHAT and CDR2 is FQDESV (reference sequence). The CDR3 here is CAGSLVDGFTDTQYF. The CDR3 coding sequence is TGTGCCGGCAGCTTGGTTGACGGGTTCACAGATACGCAGTATTTT. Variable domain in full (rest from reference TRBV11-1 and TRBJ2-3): EAEVAQSPRYKITEKSQAVAFWCDPISGHATLYWYRQILGQGPELLVQFQDESVVDDSQLPKDRFSAERLKGVDSTLKIQPAELGDSAMYLCAGSLVDGFTDTQYFGPGTRLTVL.

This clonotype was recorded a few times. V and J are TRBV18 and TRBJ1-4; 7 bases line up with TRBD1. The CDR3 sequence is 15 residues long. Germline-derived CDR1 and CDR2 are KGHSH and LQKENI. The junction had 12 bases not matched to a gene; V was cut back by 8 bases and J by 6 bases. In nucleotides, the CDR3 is TGTGCCAGCAAACCGCGGACAACAGGGGATGAAAAACTGTTTTTT. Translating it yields CASKPRTTGDEKLFF.

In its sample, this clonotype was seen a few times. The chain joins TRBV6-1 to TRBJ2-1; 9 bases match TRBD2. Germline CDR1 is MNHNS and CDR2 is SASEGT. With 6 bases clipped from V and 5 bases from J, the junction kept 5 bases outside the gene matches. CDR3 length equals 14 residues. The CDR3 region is CASRGASGNNEQFF. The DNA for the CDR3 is TGTGCCAGCAGAGGGGCTAGCGGGAACAATGAGCAGTTCTTC.

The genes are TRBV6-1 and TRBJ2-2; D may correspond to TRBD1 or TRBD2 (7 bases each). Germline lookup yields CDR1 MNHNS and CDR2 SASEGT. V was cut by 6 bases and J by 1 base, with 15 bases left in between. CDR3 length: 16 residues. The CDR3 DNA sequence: TGTGCCAGCAGATCGGCGGGGGACAGGAACACCGGGGAGCTGTTTTTT. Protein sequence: CASRSAGDRNTGELFF.

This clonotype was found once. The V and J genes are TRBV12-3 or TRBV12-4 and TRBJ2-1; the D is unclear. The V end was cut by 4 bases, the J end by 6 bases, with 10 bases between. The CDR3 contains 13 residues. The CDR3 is CASSSRSGNEQFF. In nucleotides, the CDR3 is TGTGCCAGCAGTTCCAGGAGTGGCAATGAGCAGTTCTTC.

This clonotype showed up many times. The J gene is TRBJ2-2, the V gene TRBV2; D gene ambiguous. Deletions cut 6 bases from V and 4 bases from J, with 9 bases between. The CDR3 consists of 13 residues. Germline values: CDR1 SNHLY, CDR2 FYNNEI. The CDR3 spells CASSETGTGELFF. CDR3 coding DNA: TGTGCCAGCAGCGAGACCGGCACCGGGGAGCTGTTTTTT.

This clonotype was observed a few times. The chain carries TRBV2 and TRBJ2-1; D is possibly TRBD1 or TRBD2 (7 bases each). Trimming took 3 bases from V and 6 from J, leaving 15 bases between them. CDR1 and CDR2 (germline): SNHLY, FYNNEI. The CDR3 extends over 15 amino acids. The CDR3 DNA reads TGTGCCAGCAGTGATCAGGGGGGGCGCCTCAATGAGCAGTTCTTC. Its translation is CASSDQGGRLNEQFF.

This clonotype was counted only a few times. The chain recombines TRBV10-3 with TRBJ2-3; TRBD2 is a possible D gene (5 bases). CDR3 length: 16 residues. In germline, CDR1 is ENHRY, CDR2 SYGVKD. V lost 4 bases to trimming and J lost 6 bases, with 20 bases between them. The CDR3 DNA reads TGTGCCATCAGTGGTCCCAGGACCGAGGGATTGGATACGCAGTATTTT. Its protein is CAISGPRTEGLDTQYF.

In DNA form, the CDR3 reads TGCGCCAGCAGCCCCGCGGGGAGGAAAGCCCAGCATTTT. Translated: CASSPAGRKAQHF. The chain is built from TRBV5-1 and TRBJ1-5; D remains unclear. Germline CDR1 reads SGHRS; CDR2 reads YFSETQ. V was cut by 4 bases and J by 11 bases, with 16 bases left in between. CDR3 size: 13 residues.

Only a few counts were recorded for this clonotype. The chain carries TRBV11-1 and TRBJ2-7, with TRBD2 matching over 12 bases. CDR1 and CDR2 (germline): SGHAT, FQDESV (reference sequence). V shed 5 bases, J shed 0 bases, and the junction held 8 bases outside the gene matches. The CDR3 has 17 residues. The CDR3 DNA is TGTGCCAGCAGCACCCGGACTAGCGGGACACACTCCTACGAGCAGTACTTC. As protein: CASSTRTSGTHSYEQYF.

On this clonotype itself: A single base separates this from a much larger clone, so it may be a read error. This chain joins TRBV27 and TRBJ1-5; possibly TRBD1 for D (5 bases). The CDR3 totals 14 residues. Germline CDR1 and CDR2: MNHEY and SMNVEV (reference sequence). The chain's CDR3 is CASSLEGLSQAQHF. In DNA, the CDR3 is TGTGCCAGCAGTTTAGAGGGACTTAGTCAGGCCCAGCATTTT.

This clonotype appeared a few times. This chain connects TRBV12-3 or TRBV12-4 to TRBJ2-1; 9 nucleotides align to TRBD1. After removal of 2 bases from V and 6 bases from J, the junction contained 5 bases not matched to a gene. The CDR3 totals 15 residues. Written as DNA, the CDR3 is TGTGCCAGCAGTTTAACAGGGGGCGGCCTCAATGAGCAGTTCTTC. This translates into CASSLTGGGLNEQFF.